The clone carrying this T cell receptor beta chain was seen just once. These data belong to a study of CD8 T cells in Susac syndrome. V was pared by 1 base and J by 2 bases, with 8 bases between. The CDR3 contains 13 residues. The germline gives CDR1 SQVTM, CDR2 ANQGSEA. RNA was extracted with the RNeasy kit, and a quantity of about 0.45 to 1 ug was reverse transcribed using random hexamers. Each CDR3 protein is one row after TCRdb ran MiXCR on the immunoSEQ multiplex PCR reads. The repertoire has under 150,000 distinct CDR3 sequences, around 95% of them found once; the top ten carry 0.065% to 0.1%. The sequencing sample was made of CD4+ T cells from PBMCs. The rearrangement links TRBV29-1 to TRBJ1-1, with D uncertain. The receptor was isolated from a human donor with Susac syndrome. The CDR3 sequence: CSVEVLTNTEAFF. The CDR3 nucleotides are TGCAGCGTTGAAGTGTTAACTAACACTGAAGCTTTCTTT.